The 27 T cell receptor beta chains below all came from one sample that was sequenced in a study of T cell responses to AZD1222 COVID-19 vaccine. Repertoires were generated with immunoSEQ multiplex PCR, while TCRdb's copy carries only in-frame clones and drops some. The top ten clones hold approximately 1.5% of a sample with 100,000 to 150,000 clones, around 90% of them seen once. The sequences come from peripheral blood, collected on day 0 of AZD1222 vaccination. These receptors came from an adult in good health.

This clone was seen more than once but under ten times. V and J are TRBV5-1 and TRBJ1-1; 11 bases are shared with TRBD1. The V gene's germline CDR1 is SGHRS and CDR2 YFSETQ. V lost 0 bases to trimming and J lost 4 bases; unmatched junction nucleotides: 5. The CDR3 loop spans 16 amino acids. In DNA, the CDR3 is TGCGCCAGCAGCTTGGGTTTGGGGACAGGGGGCACTGAAGCTTTCTTT. As protein: CASSLGLGTGGTEAFF.

V usage is TRBV10-3 and J usage is TRBJ2-7, with TRBD1 matching 8 bases. Per the germline V gene, CDR1 is ENHRY and CDR2 is SYGVKD. The CDR3 has 14 amino acids. Unmatched junction bases numbered 10, after V lost 6 bases and J lost 6 bases. The CDR3 is CAIRGQAFEGEQYF. Written as DNA, the CDR3 is TGTGCCATCAGGGGACAGGCCTTTGAAGGCGAGCAGTACTTC.

The gene calls are TRBV2 and TRBJ2-7, with 9 bases lining up with TRBD2. Per the germline V gene, CDR1 is SNHLY and CDR2 is FYNNEI. The V segment lost 6 bases and the J segment 3 bases; nucleotides outside the gene matches: 3. This CDR3 contains 13 residues. As DNA, the CDR3 is TGTGCCAGCAGGGGTAGCGGGAGCTACGAGCAGTACTTC. Protein sequence: CASRGSGSYEQYF.

This sequence joins TRBV28 and TRBJ2-7; no firm D call. V was clipped by 5 bases and J by 6 bases, with 11 bases between them. The CDR3 is 12 residues long. Germline CDR1 MDHEN, CDR2 SYDVKM. The CDR3 loop reads CASSPPKGEQYF. CDR3 in DNA: TGTGCCAGCAGTCCGCCAAAGGGCGAGCAGTACTTC.

The chain couples TRBV5-6 to TRBJ1-4; 7 bases map to TRBD1. Germline V gene sequence: CDR1 SGHDT, CDR2 YYEEEE. The CDR3 contains 16 residues. Losses at the gene ends were 0 bases for V and 4 bases for J; bases not matched to a gene: 6. The CDR3 nucleotides read TGTGCCAGCAGCTTGGAACAGGGGTGGGGTAATGAAAAACTGTTTTTT. Its protein is CASSLEQGWGNEKLFF.

The chain couples TRBV19 to TRBJ1-1; 11 nucleotides line up with TRBD1. Germline trimming cut 8 bases from V and 1 base from J; bases unmatched to any gene: 18. CDR3 length: 19 amino acids. Germline V gene data show CDR1 as LNHDA and CDR2 as SQIVND (reference sequence). The CDR3 spells CASGTGGPPSGVTNTEAFF. The CDR3 bases are TGTGCCAGTGGGACAGGGGGGCCCCCCTCTGGGGTAACGAACACTGAAGCTTTCTTT.

The genes are TRBV7-3 and TRBJ2-7, with D uncertain. This CDR3 contains 14 residues. Between the trimmed V and J ends, which lost 3 bases and 7 bases, there was a span of 16 bases. Germline-derived CDR1 and CDR2 are SGHTA and FQGTGA. CDR3 coding DNA: TGTGCCAGCAGCTTGGGCAGACCTACGAGAGAGCAGTACTTC. Translating it yields CASSLGRPTREQYF.

The rearrangement uses TRBV10-3 and TRBJ1-6; D call uncertain. Per the germline V gene, CDR1 is ENHRY and CDR2 is SYGVKD. The V end was cut by 10 bases, the J end by 6 bases, with 16 bases between. This CDR3 comprises 14 residues. The CDR3 region has the DNA TGTGCCACCAGATCAGTCCTGGGTAATTCACCCCTCCACTTT. This gives the protein CATRSVLGNSPLHF.

This chain connects TRBV5-1 to TRBJ2-1; D gene uncertain. Germline V gives CDR1 SGHRS, CDR2 YFSETQ. The CDR3 totals 17 residues. Trimming stripped 0 bases from V and 4 bases from J, with 17 bases between. The CDR3 sequence: CASSLALPGSSYNEQFF. The DNA of the CDR3 is TGCGCCAGCAGCTTGGCACTCCCTGGGTCCTCATACAATGAGCAGTTCTTC.

This clone showed up just once. The CDR3, as DNA: TGTGCCAGCAGCGTACGGGACAGGCCAAATGAAGCTTTCTTT. Its protein is CASSVRDRPNEAFF. The rearrangement uses TRBV9 and TRBJ1-1, with TRBD1 matching over 8 bases. CDR3 length: 14 amino acids. Germline CDR1 is SGDLS and CDR2 is YYNGEE. The trim removed 1 base at V and 7 bases at J, leaving 6 bases unmatched.

The J gene is TRBJ2-5, the V gene TRBV12-3 or TRBV12-4, with a weak D call TRBD2 (5 bases). The V gene lost 4 bases and the J gene lost 5 bases, with 11 bases spanning the gap. This CDR3 is built from 13 residues. The CDR3 region is CASSSQRRETQYF. DNA of the CDR3: TGTGCCAGCAGTTCCCAGCGGAGGGAGACCCAGTACTTC.

The V gene is TRBV19, the J gene TRBJ2-7; 7 bases match TRBD1. Trimming took 5 bases from V and 3 from J; bases not matched to a gene: 4. Germline CDR1 and CDR2: LNHDA and SQIVND (reference sequence). This CDR3 has 13 residues. The CDR3: CASSLDRSYEQYF. The CDR3 DNA follows: TGTGCCAGTAGTTTGGACAGGAGCTACGAGCAGTACTTC.

This clone was counted only a few times. V is TRBV28 and J is TRBJ2-1; 8 bases match TRBD1. Germline assignment: CDR1 MDHEN and CDR2 SYDVKM. The V gene end was trimmed by 6 bases and the J gene end by 5 bases; junction bases not matched to a gene: 9. This CDR3 is built from 15 residues. DNA for the CDR3: TGTGCCAGCAGCCCCGACAGGGGAATTAACAATGAGCAGTTCTTC. Encoded protein: CASSPDRGINNEQFF.

This chain joins TRBV19 and TRBJ1-6; 7 nucleotides agree with TRBD1. The CDR3 spans 14 residues. The junction had 3 bases not matched to a gene; V was cut back by 3 bases and J by 7 bases. Germline V gene sequence: CDR1 LNHDA, CDR2 SQIVND (reference sequence). CDR3 bases: TGTGCCAGTAGTATTTTAGGGGGCAATTCACCCCTCCACTTT. It is translated as CASSILGGNSPLHF.

The rearrangement uses TRBV5-1 and TRBJ1-2; D gene ambiguous. Between the trimmed V and J ends, which lost 3 bases and 2 bases, there was a span of 14 bases. CDR1 is SGHRS, CDR2 YFSETQ, per germline. The CDR3 spans 15 residues. CDR3 residues: CASSWLSTANYGYTF. The CDR3 nucleotides read TGCGCCAGCAGCTGGCTGTCGACTGCGAACTATGGCTACACCTTC.

About this clone: Relative to the germline gene, one junction end is altered; a read error may explain this. J is TRBJ1-6 and V is TRBV5-1; D is unresolved. CDR3 size: 16 residues. The germline CDR1 and CDR2 sequences are SGHRS and YFSETQ. Here the CDR3 DNA reads TGCGCCAGCAGCTTGTTTGCAGTCTCCAATAATTCACCCCTCCACTTT. It translates to CASSLFAVSNNSPLHF.

The chain is built from TRBV27 and TRBJ1-4; maybe TRBD1 (6 bases). The CDR3 length is 15 residues. CDR1 and CDR2 from the germline V gene are MNHEY and SMNVEV (reference sequence). Trimming shortened V by 5 bases and J by 3 bases, and 13 bases separated the two germline ends. The CDR3: CASSLHRASNEKLFF. Written as DNA, the CDR3 is TGTGCCAGCAGTCTCCACAGGGCCTCTAATGAAAAACTGTTTTTT.

CDR3 sequence reads: CASSLYSSGTYIAKNIQYF. The CDR3 nucleotides are TGTGCCAGCAGTTTATATAGTTCAGGTACTTACATAGCCAAAAACATTCAGTACTTC. The chain carries TRBV28 and TRBJ2-4; D not resolved. Looked up from germline, CDR1 is MDHEN and CDR2 is SYDVKM. This CDR3 comprises 19 residues. The V end lost 1 base, the J end lost 0 bases, and 19 bases lay between the germline ends. The whole variable domain, remainder taken from reference TRBV28 and TRBJ2-4, is DVKVTQSSRYLVKRTGEKVFLECVQDMDHENMFWYRQDPGLGLRLIYFSYDVKMKEKGDIPEGYSVSREKKERFSLILESASTNQTSMYLCASSLYSSGTYIAKNIQYFGAGTRLSVL.

V and J are TRBV10-1 and TRBJ2-2; D gene ambiguous. Per the germline V gene, CDR1 is WNHNN and CDR2 is SYGVQD (reference sequence). The V gene lost 3 bases and the J gene lost 2 bases, with 13 bases spanning the gap. The CDR3 is 16 amino acids. CDR3 in DNA: TGCGCCAGCAGTGATAGAACTATTCCTAACACCGGGGAGCTGTTTTTT. This sequence encodes CASSDRTIPNTGELFF.

This chain connects TRBV12-3 or TRBV12-4 to TRBJ2-2; D is unclear. The germline V and J ends were trimmed by 1 base and 8 bases, with 5 bases remaining between them. This CDR3 spans 12 amino acids. CDR3 DNA sequence: TGTGCCAGCAGTTTAGTCGGGGGGGAGCTGTTTTTT. Its protein product is CASSLVGGELFF.

The V call is TRBV10-3, the J call TRBJ2-3; D may correspond to TRBD1 or TRBD2 (5 bases each). Per germline, CDR1 ENHRY and CDR2 SYGVKD. V shed 6 bases and J shed 2 bases, with 12 bases lying between them. The CDR3 contains 14 residues. CDR3 residues: CAIRRLGPTDTQYF. As DNA, the CDR3 is TGTGCCATCAGGCGTCTGGGACCCACAGATACGCAGTATTTT.

J is TRBJ1-1 and V is TRBV9, with no clear D. The V and J ends lost 0 bases and 7 bases respectively, with 7 bases between them. Germline CDR1 reads SGDLS; CDR2 reads YYNGEE. This CDR3 comprises 12 residues. The CDR3 sequence is CASSVGGSEAFF. CDR3 DNA: TGTGCCAGCAGCGTAGGAGGGAGTGAAGCTTTCTTT.

The count of this clone is one. This chain connects TRBV6-5 to TRBJ1-4; perhaps TRBD1 as D (5 bases). The CDR3 length is 13 residues. Trimming stripped 4 bases from V and 6 bases from J, with 9 bases between. CDR1 MNHEY and CDR2 SVGAGI come from the germline V gene. The CDR3 DNA is TGTGCCAGCAGTTTGGGGCTGGATGAAAAACTGTTTTTT. Amino acid sequence: CASSLGLDEKLFF.

The V and J genes are TRBV4-1 and TRBJ1-1; 8 bases agree with TRBD1. Germline CDR1 MGHRA, CDR2 YSYEKL. V dropped 0 bases and J dropped 5; count of bases not matched to a gene: 11. CDR3 size: 17 residues. The CDR3 here is CASSQELPGQGGTEAFF. In nucleotides, the CDR3 is TGCGCCAGCAGCCAAGAGTTGCCAGGACAGGGTGGGACTGAAGCTTTCTTT.

This clone has just a few counts. V and J are TRBV6-4 and TRBJ2-5; D may correspond to TRBD1 or TRBD2 (7 bases each). Germline-derived CDR1 and CDR2 are MRHNA and SNTAGT. The germline V and J ends were trimmed by 3 bases and 1 base, with 12 bases remaining between them. The CDR3 is made up of 15 amino acids. CDR3 nucleotides: TGTGCCAGCAGTGAGGGAGGGGGCGGCCAAGAGACCCAGTACTTC. The encoded protein is CASSEGGGGQETQYF.

V and J are TRBV9 and TRBJ2-1; D uncertain. CDR1 and CDR2 from the germline V gene are SGDLS and YYNGEE. V was clipped by 0 bases and J by 8 bases, with 9 bases between them. CDR3 length: 13 amino acids. CDR3 in DNA: TGTGCCAGCAGCGTAGTCGCGACCTATGAGCAGTTCTTC. Translation gives CASSVVATYEQFF.

CDR3 nucleotides: TGTGCCAGCAGCTTAGAAGTCGGATTGTCCGGAAACACCATATATTTT. Translating gives CASSLEVGLSGNTIYF. This sequence joins TRBV7-2 and TRBJ1-3; D call uncertain. V lost 1 base and J lost 4, with 14 bases in between. Germline assignment: CDR1 SGHTA and CDR2 FQGNSA. The CDR3 runs 16 residues.